These 18 T cell receptor beta chains came from one sample sequenced in a study of blood T cell repertoires in COVID-19. Here immunoSEQ multiplex PCR was the method, and the copy in TCRdb shows in-frame clones only, minus some. Here the sample spans around 110,000 clones, 86% being singletons. Sequenced material: peripheral blood. These receptor sequences come from a man aged 40-55 years with acute or convalescent COVID-19.

This clone was detected once. The chain carries TRBV12-3 or TRBV12-4 and TRBJ2-3; D is unclear. V dropped 8 bases and J dropped 0 bases, with 3 bases sitting between them. The CDR3 runs to 11 residues. The CDR3 protein is CASASTDTQYF. DNA for the CDR3: TGTGCCAGCGCGAGCACAGATACGCAGTATTTT.

This clone appeared a few times. The V and J genes are TRBV6-5 and TRBJ2-7; TRBD1 aligns across 10 bases. The germline gives CDR1 MNHEY, CDR2 SVGAGI. CDR3 length equals 14 residues. V dropped 6 bases and J dropped 6; count of bases not matched to a gene: 8. The CDR3 here is CASRVRTGGGEQYF. As DNA, the CDR3 is TGTGCCAGCAGGGTCAGGACAGGGGGAGGCGAGCAGTACTTC.

The chain has TRBV30 and TRBJ1-1; TRBD1 might be the D (5 bases). The V end was cut by 2 bases, the J end by 6 bases, with 16 bases between. The CDR3 is 14 residues long. CDR1 is GTSNPN, CDR2 SVGIG, per germline (reference sequence). The CDR3: CAWSTGGATSEAFF. CDR3 nucleotides: TGTGCCTGGAGTACTGGTGGGGCCACTTCTGAAGCTTTCTTT.

V gene TRBV5-1 combines with J gene TRBJ2-5, with a tentative D call TRBD1 (5 bases). The V end was cut by 4 bases, the J end by 2 bases, with 15 bases between. Germline V gene lookup returns CDR1 SGHRS and CDR2 YFSETQ. This CDR3 has 15 residues. The CDR3 DNA sequence: TGCGCCAGCAGCCGTACCCTCGACAGTCAAGAGACCCAGTACTTC. Amino acid sequence: CASSRTLDSQETQYF. The entire variable domain, with the rest obtained from reference TRBV5-1 and TRBJ2-5, is as follows: KAGVTQTPRYLIKTRGQQVTLSCSPISGHRSVSWYQQTPGQGLQFLFEYFSETQRNKGNFPGRFSGRQFSNSRSEMNVSTLELGDSALYLCASSRTLDSQETQYFGPGTRLLVL.

The chain recombines TRBV7-6 with TRBJ2-2; TRBD1 might be the D (5 bases). The length of the CDR3 is 14 residues. The germline CDR1 and CDR2 sequences are SGHVS and FNYEAQ. Trimming pared 1 base from V and 4 bases from J, leaving 7 bases between. CDR3 DNA sequence: TGTGCCAGCAGCTTAGTAGACAGCACCGGGGAGCTGTTTTTT. It translates to CASSLVDSTGELFF.

The J gene is TRBJ1-5, the V gene TRBV5-4; 7 positions agree with TRBD1. The germline gives CDR1 SGHNT, CDR2 YYREEE (reference sequence). The CDR3 length is 20 residues. Germline trimming cut 0 bases from V and 0 bases from J; bases unmatched to any gene: 15. This CDR3 is CASSLELDRVRFGSNQPQHF. Here the CDR3 DNA reads TGTGCCAGCAGCTTGGAACTTGACAGGGTCCGTTTTGGTAGCAATCAGCCCCAGCATTTT.

The CDR3 reads CASSFYIDVEGATGELFF. The CDR3 DNA reads TGTGCCAGCAGCTTTTACATCGATGTCGAGGGGGCGACCGGGGAGCTGTTTTTT. The chain combines TRBV7-9 with TRBJ2-2, with 7 bases fitting TRBD1. V lost 3 bases to trimming and J lost 5 bases; unmatched junction nucleotides: 15. The CDR3 runs 18 residues. CDR1 and CDR2 from the germline V gene are SEHNR and FQNEAQ (reference sequence).

This chain joins TRBV7-9 and TRBJ1-2; D is ambiguous. The germline V gene encodes CDR1 SEHNR and CDR2 FQNEAQ (reference sequence). V shed 5 bases and J shed 5 bases, with 18 bases lying between them. CDR3 length: 15 residues. The CDR3 reads CASSPSGLAVYGYTF. The CDR3 region has the DNA TGTGCCAGCAGCCCATCAGGTTTGGCAGTATATGGCTACACCTTC.

CDR3 nucleotide sequence: TGCGCCAGCAGAGGGACAGGGGCCCCAAACTATGGCTACACCTTC. It codes for CASRGTGAPNYGYTF. The chain has TRBV5-1 and TRBJ1-2; 10 nucleotides align to TRBD1. V lost 5 bases and J lost 2; bases outside the gene matches: 6. Germline values: CDR1 SGHRS, CDR2 YFSETQ. The CDR3 runs 15 residues.

The chain couples TRBV5-6 to TRBJ2-3; D is perhaps TRBD1 (6 bases). V was pared by 4 bases and J by 3 bases, with 9 bases between. This CDR3 spans 13 amino acids. Per germline, CDR1 SGHDT and CDR2 YYEEEE. CDR3 in amino acids: CASSITGTDTQYF. For the CDR3, the DNA is TGTGCCAGCAGCATAACAGGGACAGATACGCAGTATTTT.

This chain connects TRBV5-1 to TRBJ1-2, with D perhaps matching TRBD1 (6 bases). Germline loops: CDR1 SGHRS, CDR2 YFSETQ. This CDR3 contains 15 residues. Trimming took 4 bases from V and 8 from J, leaving 21 bases between them. The CDR3, as DNA: TGCGCCAGCAGCCCGGACAGTCCTATGGTGGAGGGCTACACCTTC. It specifies CASSPDSPMVEGYTF. The full variable domain, completed using reference TRBV5-1 and TRBJ1-2, is KAGVTQTPRYLIKTRGQQVTLSCSPISGHRSVSWYQQTPGQGLQFLFEYFSETQRNKGNFPGRFSGRQFSNSRSEMNVSTLELGDSALYLCASSPDSPMVEGYTFGSGTRLTVV.

The J gene is TRBJ2-2, the V gene TRBV7-3, with 8 bases identical to TRBD1. Germline V gene data show CDR1 as SGHTA and CDR2 as FQGTGA. V dropped 0 bases and J dropped 7; count of bases not matched to a gene: 7. This CDR3 has 16 amino acids. The CDR3 nucleotides are TGTGCCAGCAGCTTAACGGCAGGGGGCTATATCGGGGAGCTGTTTTTT. Translation gives CASSLTAGGYIGELFF.

This clone was counted a single time. The chain links TRBV3-1 (or the pseudogene TRBV3-2) to TRBJ1-1; D might be TRBD1 (5 bases). Germline CDR1 LGHDT, CDR2 YNNKEL (reference sequence). V was cut by 4 bases and J by 1 base, with 10 bases left in between. This CDR3 spans 14 amino acids. In DNA form, the CDR3 reads TGTGCCAGCAGCCCGTCGGACAAGAACACTGAAGCTTTCTTT. Protein product: CASSPSDKNTEAFF.

The chain combines TRBV5-5 with TRBJ1-2; D gene ambiguous. Trimming cost V 0 bases and J 9 bases, with 18 bases left between them. The CDR3 contains 15 residues. Germline-derived CDR1 and CDR2 are SGHKS and YYEKEE (reference sequence). Here the CDR3 reads CASSLVSDPGESYTF. CDR3 DNA sequence: TGTGCCAGCAGCTTGGTCTCGGACCCCGGGGAAAGCTACACCTTC.

This clone was seen a handful of times. V usage is TRBV19 and J usage is TRBJ1-2; no clear D. The CDR3 sequence is 13 residues long. V was pared by 7 bases and J by 3 bases, with 12 bases between. Germline CDR1 and CDR2: LNHDA and SQIVND (reference sequence). CDR3 loop: CASTRTRDYGYTF. In DNA form, the CDR3 reads TGTGCCAGTACCCGTACCCGGGACTATGGCTACACCTTC.

This rearrangement joins TRBV9 to TRBJ1-3; D is undetermined. The V end was cut by 2 bases, the J end by 1 base, with 4 bases between. This CDR3 is 13 amino acids long. Germline assignment: CDR1 SGDLS and CDR2 YYNGEE. The CDR3 bases are TGTGCCAGCAGCGTGGCTTCTGGAAACACCATATATTTT. It translates to CASSVASGNTIYF.

The rearrangement uses TRBV18 and TRBJ2-7; 7 bases map to TRBD1. V gave up 0 bases and J gave up 2 bases; unmatched junction bases: 1. From germline, CDR1 is KGHSH and CDR2 LQKENI. This CDR3 comprises 14 residues. The CDR3 region has the DNA TGTGCCAGCTCACCACCGGGACAGACCTACGAGCAGTACTTC. Translation: CASSPPGQTYEQYF.

The genes are TRBV5-6 and TRBJ2-1, with a tentative D call TRBD2 (5 bases). The CDR3 is made up of 15 amino acids. With 5 bases removed from V and 2 bases from J, the gap between germline ends came to 14 bases. CDR1 is SGHDT and CDR2 is YYEEEE in the germline V gene. The CDR3 reads CASRRALRTYNEQFF. The CDR3 nucleotides read TGTGCCAGCAGGAGGGCGTTACGAACCTACAATGAGCAGTTCTTC.